This passage covers 17 T cell receptor beta chains from one sample sequenced in a study of blood T cell repertoires in COVID-19. Only in-frame clones appear in the TCRdb table, and some are missing; sequencing was by immunoSEQ multiplex PCR. The repertoire holds around 170,000 clones, with around 83% as singletons. Sample: peripheral blood. The source of these receptors is a human donor in a cohort sampled during active COVID-19.

The rearrangement links TRBV7-3 to TRBJ2-6; no definite D call. Trimming removed 5 bases at V and 4 bases at J, with 9 bases between. From germline, CDR1 is SGHTA and CDR2 FQGTGA. The CDR3 is 14 amino acids. The CDR3 coding sequence is TGTGCCAGCAGCCCCCCCGGGGGGGCCAACGTCCTGACTTTC. This translates into CASSPPGGANVLTF.

The chain is built from TRBV7-2 and TRBJ2-1; tentative D call: TRBD1 (6 bases). This CDR3 has 15 residues. Trimming took off 6 bases at V and 9 bases at J, with 21 bases between the two ends. Germline lookup yields CDR1 SGHTA and CDR2 FQGNSA. Written as DNA, the CDR3 is TGTGCCAGCAGTCCCGGACCCTCAGGGGAACGTGAGCAGTTCTTC. Its translation is CASSPGPSGEREQFF. Complete variable domain (other parts from reference TRBV7-2 and TRBJ2-1): GAGVSQSPSNKVTEKGKDVELRCDPISGHTALYWYRQSLGQGLEFLIYFQGNSAPDKSGLPSDRFSAERTGGSVSTLTIQRTQQEDSAVYLCASSPGPSGEREQFFGPGTRLTVL.

The rearrangement joins TRBV4-1 to TRBJ1-5; possible D gene TRBD1, 5 bases. From germline, CDR1 is MGHRA and CDR2 YSYEKL. The CDR3 length is 12 residues. The V end was cut by 7 bases, the J end by 1 base, with 5 bases between. CDR3 residues: CASKGSNQPQHF. The CDR3 DNA reads as TGCGCCAGCAAGGGGAGCAATCAGCCCCAGCATTTT.

The V gene is TRBV5-4, the J gene TRBJ2-7; D is perhaps TRBD2 (7 bases). This CDR3 spans 14 amino acids. Trimming took off 2 bases at V and 5 bases at J, with 14 bases between the two ends. From germline, CDR1 is SGHNT and CDR2 YYREEE (reference sequence). CDR3 in amino acids: CASSLWGGAHEQYF. CDR3 in DNA: TGTGCCAGCAGCTTATGGGGGGGGGCCCACGAGCAGTACTTC.

V usage is TRBV3-1 (or the pseudogene TRBV3-2) and J usage is TRBJ1-3; the match to TRBD1 covers 9 bases. Germline CDR1 reads LGHDT; CDR2 reads YNNKEL (reference sequence). With V trimmed by 0 bases and J by 0 bases, 6 bases remained unmatched. This CDR3 is built from 18 residues. The chain's CDR3 is CASSQEDRGLLSGNTIYF. The CDR3 bases are TGTGCCAGCAGCCAAGAGGACAGGGGCCTACTCTCTGGAAACACCATATATTTT.

J is TRBJ2-5 and V is TRBV6-5, with D tentatively TRBD2 (6 bases). Germline V gene lookup returns CDR1 MNHEY and CDR2 SVGAGI. V gave up 0 bases and J gave up 3 bases, with 11 bases separating them. The CDR3 covers 15 residues. This chain's CDR3 is CASSYSRGGEETQYF. The DNA for the CDR3 is TGTGCCAGCAGTTACTCCCGGGGCGGGGAAGAGACCCAGTACTTC.

The J gene is TRBJ1-1, the V gene TRBV28; a weak D match, TRBD1 (6 bases). The germline V gene has CDR1 MDHEN and CDR2 SYDVKM. V shed 4 bases and J shed 0 bases, with 15 bases lying between them. The CDR3 sequence is 16 residues long. The CDR3 DNA reads TGTGCCAGCAGTTCTCAAACCACAGGGATGAACACTGAAGCTTTCTTT. This sequence encodes CASSSQTTGMNTEAFF. The full variable domain, completed using reference TRBV28 and TRBJ1-1, is DVKVTQSSRYLVKRTGEKVFLECVQDMDHENMFWYRQDPGLGLRLIYFSYDVKMKEKGDIPEGYSVSREKKERFSLILESASTNQTSMYLCASSSQTTGMNTEAFFGQGTRLTVV.

The rearrangement links TRBV9 to TRBJ1-2; 7 bases map to TRBD1. Germline-derived CDR1 and CDR2 are SGDLS and YYNGEE. Trimming at V came to 3 bases and at J to 7 bases, leaving 12 bases not matched to a gene. CDR3 length equals 15 residues. The CDR3: CASSGSGGLSSGYTF. In nucleotides, the CDR3 is TGTGCCAGCAGCGGTTCAGGGGGGCTCTCCTCTGGCTACACCTTC. The whole variable domain, filled in from reference TRBV9 and TRBJ1-2, reads DSGVTQTPKHLITATGQRVTLRCSPRSGDLSVYWYQQSLDQGLQFLIQYYNGEERAKGNILERFSAQQFPDLHSELNLSSLELGDSALYFCASSGSGGLSSGYTFGSGTRLTVV.

CDR3 loop: CASSLQGQIVDNEQFF. The DNA for the CDR3 is TGTGCCAGCAGTCTCCAAGGACAGATAGTTGACAATGAGCAGTTCTTC. The chain recombines TRBV2 with TRBJ2-1; weak D call: TRBD1 (6 bases). Germline assignment: CDR1 SNHLY and CDR2 FYNNEI. With 5 bases removed from V and 5 bases from J, the gap between germline ends came to 19 bases. The CDR3 totals 16 residues.

The chain couples TRBV27 to TRBJ2-7; 13 bases line up with TRBD2. Trimming took 3 bases from V and 6 from J; bases not matched to a gene: 5. This CDR3 spans 15 amino acids. Germline CDR1 reads MNHEY; CDR2 reads SMNVEV (reference sequence). Here the CDR3 DNA reads TGTGCCAGCAGTTTCGGACTAGCGGGGGCCCCCGAGCAGTACTTC. This translates into CASSFGLAGAPEQYF.

The chain joins TRBV5-4 to TRBJ2-7; no clear D. The CDR3 consists of 12 residues. CDR1 is SGHNT and CDR2 is YYREEE in the germline V gene (reference sequence). V lost 3 bases, J lost 3 bases, and 7 bases lay in between. The CDR3 protein is CASSSLSYEQYF. The CDR3 DNA follows: TGTGCCAGCAGCTCCCTAAGCTACGAGCAGTACTTC.

This clone showed up just a few times. This chain uses TRBV4-2 with TRBJ1-5; tentatively, D is TRBD1 (6 bases). Germline lookup yields CDR1 LGHNA and CDR2 YNFKEQ. Between the trimmed V and J ends, which lost 0 bases and 3 bases, there was a span of 12 bases. This CDR3 has 16 amino acids. This chain's CDR3 is CASSQDGRGHNQPQHF. In nucleotides, the CDR3 is TGTGCCAGCAGCCAAGACGGCAGGGGCCACAATCAGCCCCAGCATTTT.

CDR3 residues: CASSPGTSDLDEQFF. The CDR3, as DNA: TGCGCCAGCAGCCCCGGGACTAGCGACCTCGATGAGCAGTTCTTC. This chain uses TRBV4-3 with TRBJ2-1; 10 bases agree with TRBD2. CDR1 LGHNA and CDR2 YSLEER come from the germline V gene. This CDR3 is built from 15 residues. Germline trimming cut 4 bases from V and 8 bases from J; bases unmatched to any gene: 8.

The CDR3 reads CASTLEWRAEAFF. DNA of the CDR3: TGTGCCAGCACCCTGGAGTGGCGGGCTGAAGCTTTCTTT. This rearrangement joins TRBV12-3 or TRBV12-4 to TRBJ1-1; D gene ambiguous. The length of the CDR3 is 13 residues. Trimming shortened V by 7 bases and J by 6 bases, and 15 bases separated the two germline ends.

The rearrangement uses TRBV27 and TRBJ2-6; a possible D gene is TRBD1 (6 bases). Germline V CDR1 and CDR2: MNHEY, SMNVEV (reference sequence). The V and J ends lost 5 bases and 0 bases respectively, with 17 bases between them. This CDR3 is 18 amino acids long. CDR3 coding DNA: TGTGCCAGCAGTAAGGACAGAATAGGAGTCTCTGGGGCCAACGTCCTGACTTTC. Encoded protein: CASSKDRIGVSGANVLTF.

The table lists this clone with a few counts. This chain joins TRBV27 and TRBJ1-5; D not certain. V gave up 3 bases and J gave up 1 base, with 7 bases separating them. Germline loops: CDR1 MNHEY, CDR2 SMNVEV (reference sequence). The CDR3 has 14 amino acids. The CDR3 region is CASSFEASNQPQHF. In DNA, the CDR3 is TGTGCCAGCAGTTTCGAGGCGAGCAATCAGCCCCAGCATTTT.

The chain couples TRBV11-2 to TRBJ2-7; the D gene is possibly TRBD1 (5 bases). The V and J ends lost 3 bases and 0 bases respectively, with 12 bases between them. Germline V gene data show CDR1 as SGHAT and CDR2 as FQNNGV. The CDR3 has 15 amino acids. For the CDR3, the DNA is TGTGCCAGCAGCTTCGGCAGGGTGCCCTCCTACGAGCAGTACTTC. The encoded protein is CASSFGRVPSYEQYF. Full variable domain (remainder filled in from reference TRBV11-2 and TRBJ2-7): EAGVAQSPRYKIIEKRQSVAFWCNPISGHATLYWYQQILGQGPKLLIQFQNNGVVDDSQLPKDRFSAERLKGVDSTLKIQPAKLEDSAVYLCASSFGRVPSYEQYFGPGTRLTVT.